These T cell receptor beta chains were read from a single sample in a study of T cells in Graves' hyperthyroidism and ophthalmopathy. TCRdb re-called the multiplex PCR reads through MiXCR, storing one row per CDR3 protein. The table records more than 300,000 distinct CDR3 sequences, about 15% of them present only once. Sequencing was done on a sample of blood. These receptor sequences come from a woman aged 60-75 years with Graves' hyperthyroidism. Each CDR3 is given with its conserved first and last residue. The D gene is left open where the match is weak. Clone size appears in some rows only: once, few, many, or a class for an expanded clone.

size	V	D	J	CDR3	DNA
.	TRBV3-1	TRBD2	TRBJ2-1	CASSHGGGGGYNEQFF	TGTGCCAGCAGCCACGGGGGGGGCGGAGGATACAATGAGCAGTTCTTC
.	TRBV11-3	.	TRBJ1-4	CASSLVTGEKLFF	TGTGCCAGCAGCTTAGTAACAGGCGAAAAACTGTTTTTT
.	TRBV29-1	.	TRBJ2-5	CSAAQGQETQYF	TGCAGCGCTGCGCAGGGTCAAGAGACCCAGTACTTC
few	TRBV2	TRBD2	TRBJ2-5	CASSPQGLAENF	TGTGCCAGCAGCCCCCAGGGACTAGCGGAGAACTTC
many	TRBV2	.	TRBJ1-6	CASRREYNSPLHF	TGTGCCAGCAGGCGGGAATATAATTCACCCCTCCACTTT
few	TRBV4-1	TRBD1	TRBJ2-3	CASSQSGTATDTQYF	TGCGCCAGCAGCCAATCGGGGACAGCCACAGATACGCAGTATTTT
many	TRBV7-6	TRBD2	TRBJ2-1	CASSLAPGLGNYNEQFF	TGTGCCAGCAGCTTAGCTCCGGGACTAGGGAATTACAATGAGCAGTTCTTC
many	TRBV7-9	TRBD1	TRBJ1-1	CASSHRDRVANTEAFF	TGTGCCAGCAGCCACCGGGACAGGGTGGCGAACACTGAAGCTTTCTTT
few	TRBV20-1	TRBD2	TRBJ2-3	CSASLLAEGTDTQYF	TGCAGTGCTTCATTACTAGCGGAGGGCACAGATACGCAGTATTTT
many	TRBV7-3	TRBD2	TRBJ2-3	CASSPRLAGDDTQYF	TGTGCCAGCAGCCCTAGACTAGCGGGAGATGATACGCAGTATTTT
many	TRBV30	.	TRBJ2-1	CAWSLYNEQFF	TGTGCCTGGAGTCTATACAATGAGCAGTTCTTC
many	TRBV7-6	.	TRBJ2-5	CASSPWTIGTQYF	TGTGCCAGCAGCCCCTGGACTATCGGGACCCAGTACTTC
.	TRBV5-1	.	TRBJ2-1	CASSLVATNPYNEQFF	TGCGCCAGCAGCTTGGTGGCTACCAACCCGTACAATGAGCAGTTCTTC
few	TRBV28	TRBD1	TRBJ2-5	CASSFGQEETQYF	TGTGCCAGCAGTTTCGGACAGGAAGAGACCCAGTACTTC
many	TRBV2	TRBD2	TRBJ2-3	CASRPTSGSLVLLNTQYF	TGTGCCAGCAGGCCGACTAGCGGGAGTCTCGTCCTTCTCAATACGCAGTATTTT
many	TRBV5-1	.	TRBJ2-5	CASSPSGGGYETQYF	TGCGCCAGCAGCCCAAGCGGAGGTGGTTATGAGACCCAGTACTTC
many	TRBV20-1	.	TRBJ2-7	CSARRDRSEQYF	TGCAGTGCTAGAAGAGACAGGAGCGAGCAGTACTTC
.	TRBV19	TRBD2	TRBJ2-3	CASSTSGGTDTQYF	TGTGCCAGTAGCACTAGCGGGGGCACAGATACGCAGTATTTT
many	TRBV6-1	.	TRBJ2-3	CASTPPSGVFNTDTQYF	TGTGCCAGCACCCCACCCAGCGGAGTATTCAACACAGATACGCAGTATTTT
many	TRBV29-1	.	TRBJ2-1	CSVVIGSYNEQFF	TGCAGCGTTGTCATAGGGTCCTACAATGAGCAGTTCTTC
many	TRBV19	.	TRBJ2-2	CASARGRELFF	TGTGCCAGTGCCCGCGGCCGGGAGCTGTTTTTT
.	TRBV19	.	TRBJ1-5	CASSIWDEYISNQPQHF	TGTGCCAGTAGTATCTGGGACGAATACATTAGCAATCAGCCCCAGCATTTT
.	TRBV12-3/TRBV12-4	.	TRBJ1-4	CASSPRTETNEKLFF	TGTGCCAGCAGTCCCCGGACCGAAACTAATGAAAAACTGTTTTTT
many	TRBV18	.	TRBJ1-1	CASSPGGGMAEAFF	TGTGCCAGCTCACCCGGGGGGGGGATGGCTGAAGCTTTCTTT
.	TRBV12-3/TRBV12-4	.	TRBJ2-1	CASRPLTGAYNEQFF	TGTGCCAGCAGGCCCCTGACGGGAGCTTACAATGAGCAGTTCTTC
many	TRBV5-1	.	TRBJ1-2	CASSSTTIGFGYTF	TGCGCCAGCAGCTCGACGACTATTGGATTTGGCTACACCTTC
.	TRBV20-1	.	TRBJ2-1	CSARDPTTPHNEQFF	TGCAGTGCTAGAGACCCGACTACCCCTCACAATGAGCAGTTCTTC
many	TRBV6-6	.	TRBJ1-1	CASSYSPVNTEAFF	TGTGCCAGCAGTTACTCGCCGGTGAACACTGAAGCTTTCTTT
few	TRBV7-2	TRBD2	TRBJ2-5	CASSLGTSGSTETQYF	TGTGCCAGCAGCCTAGGGACTAGCGGGAGTACAGAGACCCAGTACTTC
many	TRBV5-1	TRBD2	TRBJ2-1	CASSLTLAGGTYNEQFF	TGCGCCAGCAGCTTGACCTTAGCGGGAGGGACCTACAATGAGCAGTTCTTC
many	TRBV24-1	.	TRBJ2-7	CATSEGYEQYF	TGTGCCACCAGTGAGGGTTACGAGCAGTACTTC
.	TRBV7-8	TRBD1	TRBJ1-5	CASSPDRENQPQHF	TGTGCCAGCAGCCCGGACAGGGAAAATCAGCCCCAGCATTTT
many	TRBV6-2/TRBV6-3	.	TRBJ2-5	CASSYRLASGETQYF	TGTGCCAGCAGTTACCGCCTCGCGTCTGGGGAGACCCAGTACTTC
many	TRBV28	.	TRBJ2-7	CASSLQDGPYEQYF	TGTGCCAGCAGTTTGCAGGACGGGCCCTACGAGCAGTACTTC
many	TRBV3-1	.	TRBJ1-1	CASSQGGTAAFF	TGTGCCAGCAGCCAAGGTGGGACGGCGGCTTTCTTT
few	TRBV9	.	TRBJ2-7	CASSPKWGVNEQYF	TGTGCCAGCAGCCCAAAATGGGGGGTAAACGAGCAGTACTTC
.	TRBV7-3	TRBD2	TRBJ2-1	CASSLGSGRKFF	TGTGCCAGCAGCTTAGGTAGCGGGAGGAAGTTCTTC
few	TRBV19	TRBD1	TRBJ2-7	CASSPPGTVRLEQYF	TGTGCCAGTAGTCCGCCGGGGACAGTCCGCCTCGAGCAGTACTTC
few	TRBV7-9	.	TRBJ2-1	CASSFDTSYNGQFF	TGTGCCAGCAGCTTTGACACGTCCTACAATGGGCAGTTCTTC
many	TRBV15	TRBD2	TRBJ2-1	CATSGRSGKYNEQFF	TGTGCCACCAGCGGAAGAAGCGGGAAATACAATGAGCAGTTCTTC
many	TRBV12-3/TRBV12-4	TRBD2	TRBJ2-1	CASSSELAGGSNEQFF	TGTGCCAGCAGTTCCGAACTAGCGGGAGGAAGCAATGAGCAGTTCTTC
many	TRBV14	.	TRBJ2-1	CASRVADLSYNEQFF	TGTGCCAGCAGGGTAGCGGATCTCTCCTACAATGAGCAGTTCTTC
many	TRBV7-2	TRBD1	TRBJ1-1	CASSDNPGQGVMNTEAFF	TGTGCCAGCAGCGACAACCCGGGACAGGGAGTTATGAACACTGAAGCTTTCTTT
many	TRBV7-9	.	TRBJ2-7	CASSLGLGAVSYEQYF	TGTGCCAGCAGCTTAGGTCTGGGAGCGGTTTCCTACGAGCAGTACTTC
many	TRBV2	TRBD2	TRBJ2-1	CASTGGSPYNEQFF	TGTGCCAGCACGGGCGGGAGCCCGTACAATGAGCAGTTCTTC